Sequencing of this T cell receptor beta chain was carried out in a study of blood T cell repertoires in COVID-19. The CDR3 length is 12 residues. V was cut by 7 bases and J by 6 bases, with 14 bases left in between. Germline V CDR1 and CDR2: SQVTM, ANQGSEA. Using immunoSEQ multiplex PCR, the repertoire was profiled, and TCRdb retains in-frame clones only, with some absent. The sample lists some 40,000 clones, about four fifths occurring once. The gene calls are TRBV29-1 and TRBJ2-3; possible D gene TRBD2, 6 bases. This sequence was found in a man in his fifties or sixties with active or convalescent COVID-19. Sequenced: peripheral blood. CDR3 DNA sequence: TGCAGCGGCGGGGCAAGACAGGATACGCAGTATTTT. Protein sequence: CSGGARQDTQYF.